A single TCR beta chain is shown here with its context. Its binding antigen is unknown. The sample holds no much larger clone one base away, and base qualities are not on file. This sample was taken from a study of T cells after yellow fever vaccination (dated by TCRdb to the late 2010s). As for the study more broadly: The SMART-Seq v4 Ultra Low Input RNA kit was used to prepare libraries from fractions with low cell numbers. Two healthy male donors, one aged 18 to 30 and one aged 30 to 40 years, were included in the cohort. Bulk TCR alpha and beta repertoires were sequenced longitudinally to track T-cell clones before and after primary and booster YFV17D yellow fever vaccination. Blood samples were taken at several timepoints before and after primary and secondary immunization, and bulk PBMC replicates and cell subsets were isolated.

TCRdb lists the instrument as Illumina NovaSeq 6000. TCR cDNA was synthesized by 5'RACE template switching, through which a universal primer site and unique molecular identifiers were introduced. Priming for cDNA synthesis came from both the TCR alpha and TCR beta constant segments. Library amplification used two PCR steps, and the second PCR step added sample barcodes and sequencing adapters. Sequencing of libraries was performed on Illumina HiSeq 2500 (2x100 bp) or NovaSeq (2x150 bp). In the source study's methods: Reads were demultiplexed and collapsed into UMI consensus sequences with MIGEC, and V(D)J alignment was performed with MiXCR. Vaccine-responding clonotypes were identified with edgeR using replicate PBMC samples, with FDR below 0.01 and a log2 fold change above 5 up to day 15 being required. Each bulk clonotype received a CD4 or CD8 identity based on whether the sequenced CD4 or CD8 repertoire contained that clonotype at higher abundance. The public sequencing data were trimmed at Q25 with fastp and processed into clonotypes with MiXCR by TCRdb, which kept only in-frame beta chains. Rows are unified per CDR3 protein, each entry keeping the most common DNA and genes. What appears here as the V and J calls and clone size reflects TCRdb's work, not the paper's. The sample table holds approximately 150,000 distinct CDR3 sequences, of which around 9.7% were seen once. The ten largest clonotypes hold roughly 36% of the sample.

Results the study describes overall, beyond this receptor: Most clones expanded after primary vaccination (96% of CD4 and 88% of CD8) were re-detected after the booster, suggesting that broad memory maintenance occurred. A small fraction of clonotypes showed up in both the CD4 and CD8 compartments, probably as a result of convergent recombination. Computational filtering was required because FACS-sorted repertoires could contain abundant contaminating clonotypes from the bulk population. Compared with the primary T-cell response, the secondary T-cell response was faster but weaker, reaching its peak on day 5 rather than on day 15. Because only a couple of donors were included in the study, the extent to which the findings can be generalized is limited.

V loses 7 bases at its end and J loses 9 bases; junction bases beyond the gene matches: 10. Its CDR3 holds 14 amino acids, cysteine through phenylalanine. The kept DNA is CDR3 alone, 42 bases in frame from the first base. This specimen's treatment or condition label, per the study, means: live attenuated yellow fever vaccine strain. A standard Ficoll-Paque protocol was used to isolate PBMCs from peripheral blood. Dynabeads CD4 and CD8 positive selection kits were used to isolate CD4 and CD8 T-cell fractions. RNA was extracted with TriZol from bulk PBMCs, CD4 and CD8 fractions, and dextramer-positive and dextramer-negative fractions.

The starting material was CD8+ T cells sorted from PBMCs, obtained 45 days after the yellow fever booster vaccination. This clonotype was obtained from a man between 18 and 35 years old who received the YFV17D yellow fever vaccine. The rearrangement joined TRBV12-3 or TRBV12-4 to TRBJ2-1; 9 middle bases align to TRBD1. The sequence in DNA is TGTGCCAGCAACCTAAGGGGACAGGGCGGTGAGCAGTTCTTC. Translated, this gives CASNLRGQGGEQFF.